This T cell receptor beta chain was recovered during a study of breast tumors, draining lymph nodes, adjacent tissues. Findings of the study overall: Tumor TCR diversity was below lymph nodes but above nontumor tissue.

TCRdb re-derived calls from the multiplex PCR reads in MiXCR, one entry per CDR3 protein. Among about 15,000 distinct CDR3 sequences listed, around 50% were seen once. Ten or more counts support this clonotype. Antigen unknown. V lost 4 bases to trimming and J lost 5 bases, with 14 bases between them. Germline CDR1 is SGHTA and CDR2 is FQGNSA. This CDR3 contains 14 residues. Material for sequencing was tumor-adjacent breast tissue. J is TRBJ1-1 and V is TRBV7-2, with D perhaps TRBD1 (6 bases). This sequence originates from a female donor with breast cancer. Some clones in this sample may be carry-over from other donors' samples. The CDR3 reads CASSSAGVWTEAFF. The CDR3 DNA follows: TGTGCCAGCAGCTCCGCAGGGGTGTGGACTGAAGCTTTCTTT.